The 28 T cell receptor beta chains given below trace back to one sample, sequenced in a study of T cells in Graves' hyperthyroidism and ophthalmopathy (dated by TCRdb to between 2018 and 2021). Libraries came from multiplex PCR. Sequencer: Illumina HiSeq 2000. The TCR beta CDR3 regions were amplified from the RNA transcripts. A first-round RT-PCR of the TCR CDR3 used the HTBI primer set with the Qiagen OneStep RT-PCR kit. Using fastp trimming at Q25 and MiXCR clonotype assembly, TCRdb reanalyzed the public sequencing data and kept in-frame beta chains. Every distinct CDR3 protein forms one entry, paired with its most common genes and DNA. The table for this sample lists more than 650,000 distinct CDR3 sequences; around 13% of them were counted only once. The ten biggest clones cover 10% of the sample. The specimen sequenced was blood. The source of these receptors is a young woman with Graves' hyperthyroidism.

In its sample, this clonotype was seen a few times. The V call is TRBV13, the J call TRBJ2-5; TRBD1 matches 9 bases. Germline V CDR1 and CDR2: PRHDT, FYEKMQ (reference sequence). The CDR3 is made up of 15 amino acids. Trimming took 4 bases from V and 6 from J; bases not matched to a gene: 9. The CDR3 DNA reads TGTGCCAGCAGCTACGACAGGGGGTTCCAGAAGACCCAGTACTTC. It specifies CASSYDRGFQKTQYF.

This clonotype was picked up many times. The V gene is TRBV30, the J gene TRBJ2-5; 10 bases align to TRBD1. The CDR3 contains 14 residues. Germline V gives CDR1 GTSNPN, CDR2 SVGIG (reference sequence). The V and J ends lost 4 bases and 5 bases, in that order; junction bases with no gene match: 7. In DNA, the CDR3 is TGTGCCTGGACCCGACAGGGGGCCGGGGAGACCCAGTACTTC. This sequence encodes CAWTRQGAGETQYF.

This clonotype was recorded many times. The CDR3 bases are TGTGCCAGCAGTGATCGGCTAGGGGCTGGCTACACCTTC. Translation gives CASSDRLGAGYTF. This chain uses TRBV6-4 with TRBJ1-2; D is perhaps TRBD1 (5 bases). The V end was cut by 3 bases, the J end by 7 bases, with 12 bases between. The germline CDR1 and CDR2 sequences are MRHNA and SNTAGT. The CDR3 contains 13 residues.

The V and J genes are TRBV19 and TRBJ2-7; D possibly corresponds to TRBD2 (5 bases). V gave up 3 bases and J gave up 4 bases, with 10 bases separating them. The CDR3 extends over 13 amino acids. Germline V gene lookup returns CDR1 LNHDA and CDR2 SQIVND (reference sequence). In nucleotides, the CDR3 is TGTGCCAGTAGTATCCTTCGAGGGTACGAGCAGTACTTC. Translation: CASSILRGYEQYF.

This clonotype appeared a few times. The rearrangement links TRBV6-1 to TRBJ2-1; no reliable D call. This CDR3 comprises 13 residues. From germline, CDR1 is MNHNS and CDR2 SASEGT. The V and J ends lost 5 bases and 9 bases respectively, with 14 bases between them. The CDR3 region is CASSRPFFGEQFF. In nucleotides, the CDR3 is TGTGCCAGCAGTCGACCATTTTTTGGTGAGCAGTTCTTC.

This clonotype has ten or more counts. The chain recombines TRBV3-1 with TRBJ2-2; the D gene is possibly TRBD2 (6 bases). Germline V gene sequence: CDR1 LGHDT, CDR2 YNNKEL (reference sequence). V was shortened by 8 bases and J by 5 bases, with 12 bases between the two germline ends. The CDR3 consists of 13 residues. The CDR3 DNA sequence: TGTGCCAGCGGGGGGATCAAGACCGGGGAGCTGTTTTTT. The encoded protein is CASGGIKTGELFF.

The V call is TRBV19, the J call TRBJ2-3; the D gene is possibly TRBD1 (5 bases). CDR1 LNHDA and CDR2 SQIVND come from the germline V gene (reference sequence). There are 14 residues in the CDR3. With 3 bases removed from V and 5 bases from J, the gap between germline ends came to 12 bases. The DNA of the CDR3 is TGTGCCAGTAGTATGGGGCTCCTGGGAGATACGCAGTATTTT. It yields the protein CASSMGLLGDTQYF.

On this clonotype: A read error is possible here, since a much larger clone lies one base away. The chain employs TRBV6-1 and TRBJ1-1; D is unresolved. The CDR3 has 11 residues. CDR1 is MNHNS and CDR2 is SASEGT in the germline V gene. The CDR3 DNA reads as TGTACCAGCATCGGATCGACTGAAGCTTTCTTT. Protein: CTSIGSTEAFF.

This clonotype occurred many times. The chain recombines TRBV5-6 with TRBJ2-5, with 9 bases that match TRBD2. The CDR3 spans 16 residues. V was clipped by 1 base and J by 3 bases; unmatched bases: 7. In germline, CDR1 is SGHDT, CDR2 YYEEEE. DNA for the CDR3: TGTGCCAGCAGCTTGAAGGGCGGGAGGGCTAAAGAGACCCAGTACTTC. Translating gives CASSLKGGRAKETQYF.

The sample holds many counts of this clonotype. This sequence joins TRBV11-1 and TRBJ2-1; tentatively, D is TRBD1 or TRBD2 (5 bases each). Trimming stripped 6 bases from V and 6 bases from J, with 15 bases between. Germline CDR1 reads SGHAT; CDR2 reads FQDESV (reference sequence). The CDR3 is 14 amino acids. The CDR3 protein is CASSTPGPLNEQFF. In DNA form, the CDR3 reads TGTGCCAGCAGTACTCCGGGACCTCTCAATGAGCAGTTCTTC.

This clonotype has just a few counts. The chain has TRBV2 and TRBJ2-4, with 12 bases fitting TRBD2. Germline CDR1 is SNHLY and CDR2 is FYNNEI. The CDR3 loop spans 15 amino acids. V was clipped by 5 bases and J by 8 bases; unmatched bases: 7. Here the CDR3 DNA reads TGTGCCAGCAGTTCCCTGACTAGCGGGAGTGACATTCAGTACTTC. Encoded protein: CASSSLTSGSDIQYF. Based on the CDR3 plus reference TRBV2 and TRBJ2-4, the full variable domain is EPEVTQTPSHQVTQMGQEVILRCVPISNHLYFYWYRQILGQKVEFLVSFYNNEISEKSEIFDDQFSVERPDGSNFTLKIRSTKLEDSAMYFCASSSLTSGSDIQYFGAGTRLSVL.

In the case of this clonotype: This may arise from a read error, as a much more abundant clone is one base away. The chain employs TRBV20-1 and TRBJ2-1; a weak D match, TRBD2 (7 bases). The CDR3 is 15 amino acids. With 6 bases removed from V and 3 bases from J, the gap between germline ends came to 18 bases. Looked up from germline, CDR1 is DFQATT and CDR2 is SNEGSKA (reference sequence). CDR3 amino acids: CSARGGGYIYNEQFF. The CDR3 DNA reads TGCAGTGCAAGGGGGGGGGGTTATATCTACAATGAGCAGTTCTTC.

This clonotype was seen repeatedly, ten times or more. The chain links TRBV6-1 to TRBJ2-1; 8 nucleotides match TRBD2. Unmatched junction bases numbered 11, after V lost 7 bases and J lost 6 bases. Germline-derived CDR1 and CDR2 are MNHNS and SASEGT. The CDR3 sequence is 15 residues long. The CDR3 DNA reads TGTGCCAGCACCCAGTTTGCGGGAGGTCTCAATGAGCAGTTCTTC. Residues: CASTQFAGGLNEQFF.

This clonotype was seen more than once but under ten times. J is TRBJ1-2 and V is TRBV7-9; no reliable D call. The CDR3 runs 13 residues. V was pared by 6 bases and J by 2 bases, with 10 bases between. Germline CDR1 SEHNR, CDR2 FQNEAQ (reference sequence). In DNA form, the CDR3 reads TGTGCCAGCAGGGCGACAACCAACTATGGCTACACCTTC. It specifies CASRATTNYGYTF.

This clonotype was counted many times. The rearrangement links TRBV29-1 to TRBJ1-1; D remains ambiguous. The germline V and J ends were trimmed by 2 bases and 7 bases, with 8 bases remaining between them. In germline, CDR1 is SQVTM, CDR2 ANQGSEA. This CDR3 region has 11 residues. The CDR3 DNA follows: TGCAGCGTTGAAACGCTCCGTGAAGCTTTCTTT. This encodes CSVETLREAFF.

This clonotype showed up many times. J is TRBJ2-7 and V is TRBV11-2; 9 nucleotides match TRBD2. CDR1 and CDR2 from the germline V gene are SGHAT and FQNNGV. The V and J ends lost 5 bases and 0 bases, in that order; junction bases with no gene match: 5. The CDR3 sequence is 15 residues long. The CDR3 loop reads CASSASGISSYEQYF. The CDR3 nucleotides are TGTGCCAGCAGCGCTAGCGGGATCAGCTCCTACGAGCAGTACTTC.

V gene TRBV7-9 combines with J gene TRBJ2-7; D may be TRBD1 or TRBD2 (6 bases each). This CDR3 has 14 amino acids. Germline CDR1 SEHNR, CDR2 FQNEAQ (reference sequence). Trimming removed 6 bases at V and 7 bases at J, with 19 bases between. In DNA form, the CDR3 reads TGTGCCAGCAGTCCAGTCTGGGGGGCTGGGGAGCAGTACTTC. The encoded protein is CASSPVWGAGEQYF.

This clonotype was detected only a few times. This chain uses TRBV11-2 with TRBJ2-7; D not resolved. CDR3 length equals 14 residues. Per the germline V gene, CDR1 is SGHAT and CDR2 is FQNNGV. Trimming shortened V by 5 bases and J by 1 base, and 12 bases separated the two germline ends. This chain's CDR3 is CASSPARLSYEQYF. CDR3 nucleotide sequence: TGTGCCAGCAGCCCAGCCAGGTTATCCTACGAGCAGTACTTC.

This clonotype was seen at least ten times. The J gene is TRBJ2-5, the V gene TRBV6-1; maybe TRBD1 (5 bases). V lost 5 bases, J lost 5 bases, and 6 bases lay in between. Per the germline V gene, CDR1 is MNHNS and CDR2 is SASEGT. The CDR3 spans 11 residues. As DNA, the CDR3 is TGTGCCAGCAGTCACAGGGAGACCCAGTACTTC. Encoded protein: CASSHRETQYF.

This clonotype was observed a few times. The chain links TRBV11-2 to TRBJ2-6; D gene unclear. There are 18 residues in the CDR3. CDR1 SGHAT and CDR2 FQNNGV come from the germline V gene. V lost 0 bases and J lost 0, with 12 bases in between. The CDR3 protein is CASSLDIVGRSGANVLTF. CDR3 bases: TGTGCCAGCAGCTTAGACATTGTAGGGCGCTCTGGGGCCAACGTCCTGACTTTC.

Comment on this clonotype: A much larger clonotype is one base distant, so this may be a read error. This sequence joins TRBV18 and TRBJ1-2, with a tentative D call TRBD1 (5 bases). The V gene's germline CDR1 is KGHSH and CDR2 LQKENI. Trimming pared 6 bases from V and 8 bases from J, leaving 13 bases between. The CDR3 loop spans 12 amino acids. CDR3 protein: CASSNGRVGYTF. The CDR3 DNA follows: TGTGCCAGCTCTAATGGCAGGGTCGGCTACACCTTC.

The sample holds many counts of this clonotype. The rearrangement uses TRBV2 and TRBJ2-5, with 9 bases lining up with TRBD1. With 7 bases clipped from V and 4 bases from J, the junction kept 13 bases outside the gene matches. The CDR3 spans 16 residues. CDR1 is SNHLY, CDR2 FYNNEI, per germline. The CDR3 here is CASNPGQGLFPETQYF. CDR3 DNA sequence: TGTGCCAGCAATCCGGGACAGGGCCTTTTCCCAGAGACCCAGTACTTC.

This clonotype has a count of ten or more. This chain joins TRBV27 and TRBJ2-7, with 9 bases fitting TRBD2. CDR3 length: 15 residues. Germline V gives CDR1 MNHEY, CDR2 SMNVEV (reference sequence). The trim removed 0 bases at V and 0 bases at J, leaving 0 bases unmatched. CDR3 amino acids: CASSLSSGSSYEQYF. The CDR3 DNA follows: TGTGCCAGCAGTTTATCTAGCGGGAGCTCCTACGAGCAGTACTTC.

In its sample, this clonotype was seen a few times. The chain is built from TRBV7-9 and TRBJ2-5; D is possibly TRBD2 (6 bases). From germline, CDR1 is SEHNR and CDR2 FQNEAQ (reference sequence). The CDR3 contains 15 residues. V lost 6 bases and J lost 4, with 18 bases in between. The chain's CDR3 is CASSSPGRKGETQYF. The CDR3 DNA follows: TGTGCCAGCAGTTCCCCGGGGAGGAAGGGAGAGACCCAGTACTTC.

This clonotype was observed many times. The rearrangement joins TRBV7-9 to TRBJ2-7; D not certain. Germline V gene lookup returns CDR1 SEHNR and CDR2 FQNEAQ (reference sequence). Trimming removed 4 bases from V and 2 bases from J, with 12 bases in between. The CDR3 runs 14 residues. The CDR3 reads CASSSGQTTYEQYF. CDR3 DNA sequence: TGTGCCAGCAGCTCCGGGCAAACTACCTACGAGCAGTACTTC.

This clonotype was picked up many times. The chain employs TRBV2 and TRBJ2-7; 10 bases are shared with TRBD1. The CDR3 extends over 20 amino acids. Germline CDR1 reads SNHLY; CDR2 reads FYNNEI. The junction had 16 bases not matched to a gene; V was cut back by 0 bases and J by 2 bases. The chain's CDR3 is CASSEALRAKTGGGTYEQYF. The CDR3 DNA reads as TGTGCCAGCAGTGAAGCGCTTCGCGCTAAGACAGGGGGCGGAACCTACGAGCAGTACTTC.

In its sample, this clonotype was seen many times. The chain is built from TRBV6-2 or TRBV6-3 and TRBJ2-3; weak D call: TRBD2 (6 bases). Trimming left V 7 bases short and J 0 bases short, with 14 bases between. The CDR3 contains 15 residues. Germline values: CDR1 MNHEY, CDR2 SVGEGT. The CDR3 sequence: CASKNTGTSTDTQYF. The CDR3 coding sequence is TGTGCCAGCAAAAACACCGGGACTAGCACAGATACGCAGTATTTT.

This clonotype has at least ten counts. V and J are TRBV6-1 and TRBJ1-5; tentatively, D is TRBD1 (6 bases). The V gene lost 6 bases and the J gene lost 0 bases, with 9 bases spanning the gap. Germline CDR1 MNHNS, CDR2 SASEGT. This CDR3 is 14 amino acids long. The CDR3 DNA follows: TGTGCCAGCAGATTGGGACATAGCAATCAGCCCCAGCATTTT. As protein: CASRLGHSNQPQHF.